This T cell receptor beta chain was sequenced for a study of blood T cell repertoires in COVID-19 (dated by TCRdb to 2020 to 2022). General notes on the study: Samples covering the acute and convalescent phases of COVID-19 were provided by collaborators in the United States, Italy and Spain. The repertoires were released in a freely available public database intended as a resource for research on the immune response to SARS-CoV-2. Deeply sampled blood TCRbeta repertoires from subjects exposed to, actively infected with, or recovered from COVID-19 were included in the dataset. Where available, HLA class I and class II types were obtained from metadata supplied by the sample provider rather than from assay-based typing. Sample metadata almost always included a de-identified subject ID, COVID-19 status, age in years and sex. The material from the prospective study consisted of cDNA or gDNA derived from T cells, B-cell-depleted T cells, or PBMCs. Samples came from the ongoing ImmuneRACE study (first 160 participants) plus 1,254 subjects from 6 global collaborators.

At one collaborating source in Seattle, patients were enrolled during active infection and were followed longitudinally through the course of disease. Collaborating institutions collected whole blood in K2EDTA tubes following their own protocols. For TCRbeta analysis, collaborators shipped samples in one of three forms: frozen whole blood, isolated PBMCs, or DNA extracted from either of those sample types. TCRbeta CDR3 regions were amplified from genomic DNA using the immunoSEQ Assay, a bias-controlled multiplex PCR. The study's own analysis went as follows. Within the assay, amplification of reference gene primers was used to estimate how many nucleated cells each sample contained. Sequence reads were collapsed and filtered to measure the absolute abundance of every unique TCRbeta CDR3 rearrangement. For each sample, productive Simpson clonality was calculated as the square root of Simpson's diversity index across productive rearrangements. As stored in TCRdb, this immuneACCESS dataset retains in-frame rearrangements with V and J assigned. A fraction of the clones does not appear; measured against another copy, unresolved V genes explain less than half of the discrepancy, and the remainder lacks a known reason. V, J and clone size are taken as reported in that table, and D and trimming were inferred from the DNA itself. The table for this sample lists a few hundred thousand clones; approximately 85% of them were counted only once. The top ten hold more than 2% of the sample.

General conclusions and limits of the study: The quantity of clinical and demographic metadata differed by source and by participant and was supplied without curation.

The CDR1 and CDR2 encoded by the germline V gene are LGHNA and YNFKEQ. The CDR3 goes from the cysteine to the phenylalanine over 14 residues. Only the CDR3 DNA is retained, 42 bases long and in frame from the first base. V was cut back by 0 bases and J by 2 bases, leaving a gap of 6 bases between them. A note on this clone: What antigen it recognizes has not been identified. No much larger clonotype is one base removed from it; base qualities were not supplied.

The receptor comes from a woman in her 70s with COVID-19, enrolled during active disease. The chain joins TRBV4-2 to TRBJ2-3; too little of a D gene remains to name it. The sequenced material came from peripheral blood. The CDR3 protein is CASSQDRSTDTQYF. In nucleotide form, the sequence is TGTGCCAGCAGCCAAGATCGGTCCACAGATACGCAGTATTTT.